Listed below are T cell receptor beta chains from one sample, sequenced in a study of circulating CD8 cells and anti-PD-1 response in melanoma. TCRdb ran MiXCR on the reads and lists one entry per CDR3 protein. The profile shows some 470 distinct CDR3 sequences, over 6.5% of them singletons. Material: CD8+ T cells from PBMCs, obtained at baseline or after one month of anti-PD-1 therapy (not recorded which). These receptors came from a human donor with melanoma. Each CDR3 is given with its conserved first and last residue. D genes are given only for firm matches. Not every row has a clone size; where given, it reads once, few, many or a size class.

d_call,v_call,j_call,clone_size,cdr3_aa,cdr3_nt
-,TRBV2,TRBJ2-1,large,CASSGTSSSYNEQFF,TGTGCCAGCAGTGGGACTTCAAGCTCCTACAATGAGCAGTTCTTC
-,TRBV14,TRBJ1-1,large,CASSQELGGREAFF,TGTGCCAGCAGCCAAGAATTAGGAGGCCGAGAAGCTTTCTTT
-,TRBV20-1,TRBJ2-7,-,CSARGTSHSSYEQYF,TGCAGTGCTAGAGGCACTAGTCATTCCTCCTACGAGCAGTACTTC
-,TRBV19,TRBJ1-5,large,CASSIWEGQPQHF,TGTGCCAGTAGTATTTGGGAAGGGCAGCCCCAGCATTTT
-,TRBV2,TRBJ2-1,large,CASSRSKGTRSEQFF,TGTGCCAGCAGCCGTTCCAAAGGCACTAGAAGTGAGCAGTTCTTC
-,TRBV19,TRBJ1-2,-,CASSIKDRFNYGYTF,TGTGCCAGTAGTATAAAGGACAGATTTAACTATGGCTACACCTTC
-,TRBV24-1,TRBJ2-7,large,CATSDGGQRYEQYF,TGTGCCACCAGTGATGGCGGACAGCGGTACGAGCAGTACTTC
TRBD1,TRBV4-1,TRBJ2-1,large,CASSLEQGFHNEQFF,TGCGCCAGCAGCCTAGAACAGGGGTTTCACAATGAGCAGTTCTTC
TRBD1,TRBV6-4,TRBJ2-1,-,CASSAKGGTGEQFF,TGTGCCAGCAGCGCTAAGGGGGGGACAGGGGAGCAGTTCTTC
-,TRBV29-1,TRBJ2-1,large,CSVEAGGDTNEQFF,TGCAGCGTTGAAGCGGGGGGCGACACTAATGAGCAGTTCTTC
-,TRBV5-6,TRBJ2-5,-,CASSLAAGKKTQYF,TGTGCCAGCAGCTTGGCAGCCGGGAAGAAGACCCAGTACTTC
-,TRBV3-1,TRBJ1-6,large,CASSQDQEVSPLHF,TGTGCCAGCAGCCAAGATCAAGAAGTTTCACCCCTCCACTTT
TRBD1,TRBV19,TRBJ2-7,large,CASRSGTGAPYEQYF,TGTGCCAGTAGATCCGGGACAGGGGCCCCCTACGAGCAGTACTTC
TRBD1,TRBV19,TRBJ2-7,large,CASSAGQDYEQYF,TGTGCCAGTAGTGCGGGACAGGACTACGAGCAGTACTTC
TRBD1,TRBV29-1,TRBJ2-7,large,CSAIGTGDYEQYF,TGCAGCGCAATTGGGACAGGGGACTACGAGCAGTACTTC
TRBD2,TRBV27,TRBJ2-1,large,CASTPGSGAGNEQFF,TGTGCCAGCACCCCGGGTAGCGGGGCCGGCAATGAGCAGTTCTTC
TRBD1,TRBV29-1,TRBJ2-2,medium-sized,CSVVSTGGIGELFF,TGCAGCGTTGTCTCGACAGGGGGAATCGGGGAGCTGTTTTTT
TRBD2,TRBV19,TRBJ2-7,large,CASSIGLAGGIYEQYF,TGTGCCAGTAGTATCGGACTAGCGGGGGGAATCTACGAGCAGTACTTC
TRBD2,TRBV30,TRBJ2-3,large,CAWSAGAGPTDTQYF,TGTGCCTGGAGTGCGGGAGCGGGGCCCACCGATACGCAGTATTTT
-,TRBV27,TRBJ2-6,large,CASTPWLREAGGANVLTF,TGTGCCAGCACCCCGTGGCTCCGCGAGGCAGGTGGGGCCAACGTCCTGACTTTC
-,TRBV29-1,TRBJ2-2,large,CSVEWLGGGGTNTGELFF,TGCAGCGTTGAATGGCTGGGAGGGGGCGGAACGAACACCGGGGAGCTGTTTTTT
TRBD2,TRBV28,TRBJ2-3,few,CASSPASGRGDTQYF,TGTGCCAGCAGCCCGGCTTCCGGGAGGGGGGATACGCAGTATTTT